The 5 T cell receptor beta chains given below trace back to one sample, sequenced in a study of brain T cells in children with intractable seizures. TCRdb keeps only in-frame clones here, not all; method: immunoSEQ multiplex PCR. The repertoire includes 35,000 to 50,000 clones, about 93% of them detected once, and 6.3% sits in the top ten. The starting material was peripheral blood, obtained at surgery. The receptors come from a girl aged 2 to 10 with tuberous sclerosis and intractable seizures.

The chain carries TRBV2 and TRBJ1-2; D is uncertain. Trimming stripped 1 base from V and 5 bases from J, with 17 bases between. Germline values: CDR1 SNHLY, CDR2 FYNNEI. The CDR3 is made up of 16 amino acids. In nucleotides, the CDR3 is TGTGCCAGCAGTGAAGGGAGGGCAGTTGAAGGATATGGCTACACCTTC. It translates to CASSEGRAVEGYGYTF.

CDR3 sequence: CASSHTEGYGYTF. CDR3 in DNA: TGTGCCAGCAGCCATACGGAGGGCTATGGCTACACCTTC. The chain carries TRBV6-5 and TRBJ1-2, with D hard to call. V was cut by 6 bases and J by 4 bases, with 12 bases left in between. The CDR3 consists of 13 residues. Germline V gene sequence: CDR1 MNHEY, CDR2 SVGAGI.

This chain joins TRBV6-5 and TRBJ1-1; a weak D match, TRBD1 (5 bases). This CDR3 has 15 residues. The germline CDR1 and CDR2 sequences are MNHEY and SVGAGI. The ends were cut back, 5 bases at V and 5 bases at J, with 18 bases in the middle. The CDR3 DNA reads as TGTGCCAGCAGTCTCGGGGGAGGGGTTAAGACTGAAGCTTTCTTT. This translates into CASSLGGGVKTEAFF.

The rearrangement links TRBV2 to TRBJ2-3, with TRBD2 matching over 7 bases. The trim removed 7 bases at V and 2 bases at J, leaving 6 bases unmatched. CDR1 and CDR2 (germline): SNHLY, FYNNEI. This CDR3 is 14 amino acids long. The CDR3 sequence is CASNTGGNTDTQYF. CDR3 in DNA: TGTGCCAGCAACACGGGGGGAAACACAGATACGCAGTATTTT.

The rearrangement uses TRBV5-1 and TRBJ2-6, with 7 nucleotides matching TRBD1. CDR1 SGHRS and CDR2 YFSETQ come from the germline V gene. The CDR3 length is 17 residues. V lost 3 bases and J lost 0; bases outside the gene matches: 6. CDR3 in amino acids: CASSSGQVFSGANVLTF. CDR3 DNA: TGCGCCAGCAGCTCAGGACAGGTTTTCTCTGGGGCCAACGTCCTGACTTTC.